Listed here is a single T cell receptor beta chain. Profiled with immunoSEQ multiplex PCR; TCRdb holds only in-frame clones, not every one. The sample records approximately 260,000 clones, around 89% being singletons. This record comes from a study of blood T cell repertoires in COVID-19. CDR3 length: 13 residues. Deletions cut 2 bases from V and 2 bases from J, with 7 bases between. The V gene's germline CDR1 is SGHAT and CDR2 FQNNGV. Sequenced: peripheral blood. This sequence originates from an older woman with COVID-19, enrolled during active disease. The rearrangement links TRBV11-2 to TRBJ2-7; D uncertain. CDR3 bases: TGTGCCAGCAGCTTATTCGAGACCTACGAGCAGTACTTC. It yields the protein CASSLFETYEQYF.